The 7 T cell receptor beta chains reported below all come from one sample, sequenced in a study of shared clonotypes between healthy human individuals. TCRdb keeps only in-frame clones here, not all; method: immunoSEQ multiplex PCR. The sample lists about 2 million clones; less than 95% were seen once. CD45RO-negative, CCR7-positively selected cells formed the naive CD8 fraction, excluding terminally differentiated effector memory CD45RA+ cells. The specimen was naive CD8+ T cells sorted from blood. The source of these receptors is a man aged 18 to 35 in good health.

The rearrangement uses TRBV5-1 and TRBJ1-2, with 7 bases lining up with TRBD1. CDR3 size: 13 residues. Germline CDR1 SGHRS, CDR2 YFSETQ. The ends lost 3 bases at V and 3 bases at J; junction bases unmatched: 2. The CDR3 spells CASSSTGDYGYTF. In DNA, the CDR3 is TGCGCCAGCAGCTCAACAGGGGACTATGGCTACACCTTC.

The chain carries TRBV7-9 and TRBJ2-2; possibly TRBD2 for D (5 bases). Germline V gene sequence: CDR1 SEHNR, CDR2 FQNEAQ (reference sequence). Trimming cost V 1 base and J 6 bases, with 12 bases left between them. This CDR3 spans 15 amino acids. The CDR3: CASSLVASPAGELFF. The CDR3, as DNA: TGTGCCAGCAGCTTAGTGGCTAGCCCAGCCGGGGAGCTGTTTTTT.

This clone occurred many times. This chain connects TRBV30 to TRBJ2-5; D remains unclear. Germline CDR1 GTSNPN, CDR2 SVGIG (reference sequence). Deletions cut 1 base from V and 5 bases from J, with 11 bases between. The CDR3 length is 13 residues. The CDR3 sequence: CAWSGYSRETQYF. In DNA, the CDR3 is TGTGCCTGGAGTGGTTATAGTCGGGAGACCCAGTACTTC.

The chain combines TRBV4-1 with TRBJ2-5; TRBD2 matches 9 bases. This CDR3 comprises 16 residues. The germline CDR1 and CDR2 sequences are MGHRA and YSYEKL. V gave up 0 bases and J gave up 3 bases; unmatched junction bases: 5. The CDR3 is CASSQEPGTSKETQYF. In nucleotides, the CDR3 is TGCGCCAGCAGCCAAGAACCCGGGACTAGCAAAGAGACCCAGTACTTC.

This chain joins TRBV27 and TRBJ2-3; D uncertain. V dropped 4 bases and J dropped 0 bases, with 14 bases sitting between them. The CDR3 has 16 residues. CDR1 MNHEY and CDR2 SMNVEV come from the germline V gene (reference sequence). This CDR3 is CASSSNQRSSTDTQYF. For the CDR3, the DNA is TGTGCCAGCAGTTCGAACCAGAGATCTAGCACAGATACGCAGTATTTT.

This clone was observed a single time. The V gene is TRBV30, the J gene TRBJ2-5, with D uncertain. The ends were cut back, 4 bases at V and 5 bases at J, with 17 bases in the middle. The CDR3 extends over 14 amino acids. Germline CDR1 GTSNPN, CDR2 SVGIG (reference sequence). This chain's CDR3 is CAWTSSVGSETQYF. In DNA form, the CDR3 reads TGTGCCTGGACCTCCAGCGTGGGGTCCGAGACCCAGTACTTC.

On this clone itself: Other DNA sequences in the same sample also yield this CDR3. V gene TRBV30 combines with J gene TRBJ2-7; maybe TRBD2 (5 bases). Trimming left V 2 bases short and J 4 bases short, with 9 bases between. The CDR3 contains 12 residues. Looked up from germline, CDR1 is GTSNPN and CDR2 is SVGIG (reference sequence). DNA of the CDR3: TGTGCCTGGAGTCTGGACTCGTACGAGCAGTACTTC. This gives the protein CAWSLDSYEQYF.